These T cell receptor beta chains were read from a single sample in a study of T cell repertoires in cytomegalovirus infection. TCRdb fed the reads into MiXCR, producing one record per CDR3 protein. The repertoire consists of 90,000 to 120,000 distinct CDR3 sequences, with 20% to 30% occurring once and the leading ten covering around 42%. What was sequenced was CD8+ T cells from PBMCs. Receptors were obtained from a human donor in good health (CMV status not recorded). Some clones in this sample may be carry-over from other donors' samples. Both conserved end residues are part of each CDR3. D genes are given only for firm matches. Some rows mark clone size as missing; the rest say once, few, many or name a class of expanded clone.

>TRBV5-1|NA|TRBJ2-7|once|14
CASSFSGQSYEQYF
TGCGCCAGCAGCTTTAGCGGACAATCCTACGAGCAGTACTTC
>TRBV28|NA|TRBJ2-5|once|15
CASSIFHSREETQYF
TGTGCCAGCAGTATCTTTCATAGCAGAGAAGAGACCCAGTACTTC
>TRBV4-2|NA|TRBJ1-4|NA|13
CASSQDLEEKLFF
TGTGCCAGCAGCCAAGATTTGGAGGAAAAACTGTTTTTT
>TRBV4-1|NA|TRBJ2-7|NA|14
CASSQDDSTYEQYF
TGCGCCAGCAGCCAAGATGACAGTACCTACGAGCAGTACTTC
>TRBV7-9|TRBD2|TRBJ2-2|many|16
CASSWTSGSNTGELFF
TGTGCCAGCAGCTGGACTAGCGGGAGTAACACCGGGGAGCTGTTTTTT
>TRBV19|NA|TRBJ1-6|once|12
CASSPHRSPLHF
TGTGCCAGTAGTCCTCATCGTTCACCCCTCCACTTT
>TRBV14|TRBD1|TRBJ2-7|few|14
CASSPRTGNYEQYF
TGTGCCAGCAGCCCACGGACAGGGAACTACGAGCAGTACTTC
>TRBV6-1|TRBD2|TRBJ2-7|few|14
CASHGLAGPYEQYF
TGTGCCAGCCATGGACTAGCGGGACCCTACGAGCAGTACTTC
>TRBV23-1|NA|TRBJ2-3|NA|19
CASSQSSHSGTPSTDTQYF
TGCGCCAGCAGTCAATCGTCCCATTCCGGGACACCTAGCACAGATACGCAGTATTTT
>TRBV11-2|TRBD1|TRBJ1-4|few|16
CASSPSGTGEVEKLFF
TGTGCCAGCAGCCCTTCCGGAACAGGGGAGGTTGAAAAACTGTTTTTT